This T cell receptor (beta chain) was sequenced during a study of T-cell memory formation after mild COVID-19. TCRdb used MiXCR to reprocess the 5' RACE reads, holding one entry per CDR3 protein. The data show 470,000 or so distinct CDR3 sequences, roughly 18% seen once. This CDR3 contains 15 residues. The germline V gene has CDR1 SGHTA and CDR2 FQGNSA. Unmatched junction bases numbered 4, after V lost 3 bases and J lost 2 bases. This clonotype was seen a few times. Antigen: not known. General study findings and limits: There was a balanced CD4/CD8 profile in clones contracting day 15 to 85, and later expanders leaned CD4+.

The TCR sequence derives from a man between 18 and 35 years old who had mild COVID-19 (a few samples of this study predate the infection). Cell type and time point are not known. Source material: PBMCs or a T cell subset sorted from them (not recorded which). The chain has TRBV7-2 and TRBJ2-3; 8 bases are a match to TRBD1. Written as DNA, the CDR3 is TGTGCCAGCAGCTTGAGACAGGGGATCACAGATACGCAGTATTTT. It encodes CASSLRQGITDTQYF.